Given below is one T cell receptor (beta chain) in context. The record originates from a study of Graves' ophthalmopathy and Graves' hyperthyroidism. Amplified TCR beta CDR3 regions were obtained using RNA transcripts as template. A first-round RT-PCR used HTBI primers, followed by a second-round multiplex PCR. TCRdb fed the multiplex PCR reads into MiXCR, producing one record per CDR3 protein. The data contain some 410,000 distinct CDR3 sequences, around 20% of them singletons. Trimming at V came to 5 bases and at J to 9 bases, leaving 21 bases not matched to a gene. Germline V gene lookup returns CDR1 MDHEN and CDR2 SYDVKM. This CDR3 has 17 residues.

The TCR sequence derives from a woman between 18 and 29 years old with stable Graves' hyperthyroidism. Sequenced input: peripheral blood. The V gene is TRBV28, the J gene TRBJ2-5; 7 positions agree with TRBD1. CDR3 nucleotide sequence: TGTGCCAGCAGTGCCCTTAAGACAGGGCACGGCCCAAGGGCCCAGTACTTC. It codes for CASSALKTGHGPRAQYF.